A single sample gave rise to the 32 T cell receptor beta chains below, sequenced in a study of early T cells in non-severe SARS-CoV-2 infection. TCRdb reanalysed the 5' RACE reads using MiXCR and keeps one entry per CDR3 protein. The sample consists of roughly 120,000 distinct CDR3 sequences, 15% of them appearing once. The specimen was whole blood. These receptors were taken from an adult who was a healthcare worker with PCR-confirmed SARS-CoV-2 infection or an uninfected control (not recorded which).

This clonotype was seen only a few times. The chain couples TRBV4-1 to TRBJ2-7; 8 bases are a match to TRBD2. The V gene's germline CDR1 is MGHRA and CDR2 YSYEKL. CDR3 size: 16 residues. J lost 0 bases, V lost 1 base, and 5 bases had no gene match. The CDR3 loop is CASSQGSGASSYEQYF. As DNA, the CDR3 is TGCGCCAGCAGCCAAGGTAGCGGGGCAAGCTCCTACGAGCAGTACTTC.

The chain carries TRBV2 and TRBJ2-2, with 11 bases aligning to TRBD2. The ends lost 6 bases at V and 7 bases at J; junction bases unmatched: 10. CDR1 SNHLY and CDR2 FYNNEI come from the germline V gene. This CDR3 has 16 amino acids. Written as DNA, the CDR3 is TGTGCCAGCAGCCTAAGAGCAACTAGCGGGGGCGGGGAGCTGTTTTTT. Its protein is CASSLRATSGGGELFF.

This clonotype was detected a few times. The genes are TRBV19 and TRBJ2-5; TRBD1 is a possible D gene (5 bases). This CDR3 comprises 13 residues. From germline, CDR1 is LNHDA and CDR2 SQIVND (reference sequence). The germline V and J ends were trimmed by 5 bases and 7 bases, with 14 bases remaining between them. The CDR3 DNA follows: TGTGCCAGTAGTCCGACAGAGAAAGGGACCCAGTACTTC. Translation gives CASSPTEKGTQYF.

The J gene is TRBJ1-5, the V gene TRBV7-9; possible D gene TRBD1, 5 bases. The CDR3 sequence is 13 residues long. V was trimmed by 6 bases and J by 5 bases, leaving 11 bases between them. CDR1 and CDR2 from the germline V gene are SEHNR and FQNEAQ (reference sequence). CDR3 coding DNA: TGTGCCAGCAGTTTCTCGACAGATCAGCCCCAGCATTTT. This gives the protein CASSFSTDQPQHF.

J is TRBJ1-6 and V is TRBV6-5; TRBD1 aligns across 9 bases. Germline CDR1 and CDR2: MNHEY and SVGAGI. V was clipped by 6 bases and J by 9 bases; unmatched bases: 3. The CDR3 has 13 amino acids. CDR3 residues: CASRWDRASPLHF. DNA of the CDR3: TGTGCCAGCAGATGGGACAGGGCTTCACCCCTCCACTTT.

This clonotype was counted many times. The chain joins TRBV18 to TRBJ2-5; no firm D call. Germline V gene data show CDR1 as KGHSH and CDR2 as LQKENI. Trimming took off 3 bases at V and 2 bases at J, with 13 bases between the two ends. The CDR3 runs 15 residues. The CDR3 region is CASSPAQTRQETQYF. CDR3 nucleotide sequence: TGTGCCAGCTCACCCGCACAGACCCGTCAAGAGACCCAGTACTTC.

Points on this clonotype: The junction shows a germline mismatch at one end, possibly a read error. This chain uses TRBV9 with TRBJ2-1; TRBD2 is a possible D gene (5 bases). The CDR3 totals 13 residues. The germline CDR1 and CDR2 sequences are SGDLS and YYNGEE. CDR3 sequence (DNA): TGTGTCAGCAGCGTGACGGGAAAGGGTGAGCAGTTCTTC. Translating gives CVSSVTGKGEQFF. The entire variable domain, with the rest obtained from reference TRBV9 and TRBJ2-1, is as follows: DSGVTQTPKHLITATGQRVTLRCSPRSGDLSVYWYQQSLDQGLQFLIQYYNGEERAKGNILERFSAQQFPDLHSELNLSSLELGDSALYFCVSSVTGKGEQFFGPGTRLTVL.

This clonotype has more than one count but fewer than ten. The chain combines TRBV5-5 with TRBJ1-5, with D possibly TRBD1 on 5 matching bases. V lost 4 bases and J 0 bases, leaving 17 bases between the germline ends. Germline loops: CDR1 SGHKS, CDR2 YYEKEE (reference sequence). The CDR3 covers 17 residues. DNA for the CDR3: TGTGCCAGCAGCGTCCAGGGTAGGGGCGGTAGCAATCAGCCCCAGCATTTT. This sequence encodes CASSVQGRGGSNQPQHF.

Here the CDR3 reads CASSPHKGVGELFF. CDR3 sequence (DNA): TGTGCCAGCAGCCCTCACAAGGGAGTCGGGGAGCTGTTTTTT. This chain connects TRBV7-3 to TRBJ2-2; D might be TRBD2 (5 bases). In germline, CDR1 is SGHTA, CDR2 FQGTGA. The CDR3 has 14 amino acids. Trimming cost V 5 bases and J 7 bases, with 14 bases left between them.

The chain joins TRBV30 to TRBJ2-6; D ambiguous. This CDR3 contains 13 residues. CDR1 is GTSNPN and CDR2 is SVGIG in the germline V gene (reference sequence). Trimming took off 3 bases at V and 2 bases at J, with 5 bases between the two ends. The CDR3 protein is CAWRLAGANVLTF. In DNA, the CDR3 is TGTGCCTGGAGACTCGCTGGGGCCAACGTCCTGACTTTC.

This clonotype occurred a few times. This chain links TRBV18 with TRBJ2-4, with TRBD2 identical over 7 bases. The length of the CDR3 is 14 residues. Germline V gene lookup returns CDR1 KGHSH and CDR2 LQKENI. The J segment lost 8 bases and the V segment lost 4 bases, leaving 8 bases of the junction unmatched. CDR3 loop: CASSREGLVDIQYF. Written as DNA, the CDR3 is TGTGCCAGCTCACGGGAGGGTTTGGTGGACATTCAGTACTTC.

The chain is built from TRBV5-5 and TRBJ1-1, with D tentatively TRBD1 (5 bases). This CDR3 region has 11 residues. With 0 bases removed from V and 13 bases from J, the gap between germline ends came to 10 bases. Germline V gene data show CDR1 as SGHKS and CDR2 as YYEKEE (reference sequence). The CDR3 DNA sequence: TGTGCCAGCAGCTTGGGTACAGGTTATTTCTTT. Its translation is CASSLGTGYFF.

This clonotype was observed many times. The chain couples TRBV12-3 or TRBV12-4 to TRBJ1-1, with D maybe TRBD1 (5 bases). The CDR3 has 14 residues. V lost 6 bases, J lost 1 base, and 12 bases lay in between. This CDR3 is CASRTTVKNTEAFF. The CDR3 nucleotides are TGTGCCAGCAGAACGACAGTAAAGAACACTGAAGCTTTCTTT.

DNA of the CDR3: TGTGCCAGCCAGGAGAGCTCCTATAATTCACCCCTCCACTTT. It specifies CASQESSYNSPLHF. The chain is built from TRBV6-2 or TRBV6-3 and TRBJ1-6; unclear D gene. The length of the CDR3 is 14 residues. V gave up 8 bases and J gave up 0 bases, with 8 bases separating them. The V gene's germline CDR1 is MNHEY and CDR2 SVGEGT.

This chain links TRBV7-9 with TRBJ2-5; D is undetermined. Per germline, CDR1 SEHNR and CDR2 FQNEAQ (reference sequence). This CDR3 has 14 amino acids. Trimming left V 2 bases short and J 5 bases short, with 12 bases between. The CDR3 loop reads CASSLSGPGETQYF. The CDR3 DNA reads TGTGCCAGCAGCTTATCGGGTCCCGGGGAGACCCAGTACTTC.

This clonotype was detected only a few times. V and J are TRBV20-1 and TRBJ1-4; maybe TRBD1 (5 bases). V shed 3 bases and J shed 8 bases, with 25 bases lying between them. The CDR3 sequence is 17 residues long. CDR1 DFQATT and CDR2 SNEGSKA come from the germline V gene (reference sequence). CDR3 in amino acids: CSARPPSGGPGREKLFF. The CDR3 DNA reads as TGCAGTGCTAGGCCTCCATCAGGAGGGCCGGGGCGGGAAAAACTGTTTTTT.

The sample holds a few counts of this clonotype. The CDR3 is CASSFSELRRWGKSTDTQYF. The CDR3 nucleotides read TGTGCCAGCAGCTTCTCGGAATTGAGGAGGTGGGGGAAAAGCACAGATACGCAGTATTTT. V and J are TRBV7-2 and TRBJ2-3; either TRBD1 or TRBD2 may supply D (5 bases each). The ends were cut back, 3 bases at V and 0 bases at J, with 25 bases in the middle. Looked up from germline, CDR1 is SGHTA and CDR2 is FQGNSA. The CDR3 length is 20 residues.

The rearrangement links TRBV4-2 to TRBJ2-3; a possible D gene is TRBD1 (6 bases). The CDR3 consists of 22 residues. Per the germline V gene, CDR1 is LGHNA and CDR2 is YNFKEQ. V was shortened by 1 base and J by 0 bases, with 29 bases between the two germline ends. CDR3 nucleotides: TGTGCCAGCAGCCAAGTGGTCCCTGGGAACTCCCAGGGGCCATCTAGCACAGATACGCAGTATTTT. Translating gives CASSQVVPGNSQGPSSTDTQYF.

The DNA for the CDR3 is TGCGCCAGCAGCCAACAGGCGCGGGGGACCGGGGAGCTGTTTTTT. Its protein product is CASSQQARGTGELFF. The gene calls are TRBV4-1 and TRBJ2-2, with TRBD2 matching over 7 bases. Trimming cost V 2 bases and J 5 bases; bases outside gene matches: 5. The CDR3 is made up of 15 amino acids. From germline, CDR1 is MGHRA and CDR2 YSYEKL.

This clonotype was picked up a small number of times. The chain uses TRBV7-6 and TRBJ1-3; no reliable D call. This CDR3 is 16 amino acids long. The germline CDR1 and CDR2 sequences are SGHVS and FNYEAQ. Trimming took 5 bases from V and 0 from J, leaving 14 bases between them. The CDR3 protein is CASSHILGSSGNTIYF. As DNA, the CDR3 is TGTGCCAGCAGCCACATATTGGGGTCCTCTGGAAACACCATATATTTT.

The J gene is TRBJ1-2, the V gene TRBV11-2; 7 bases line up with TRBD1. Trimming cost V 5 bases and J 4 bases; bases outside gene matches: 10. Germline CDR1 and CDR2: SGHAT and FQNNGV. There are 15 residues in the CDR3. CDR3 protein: CASSGRQGTGYGYTF. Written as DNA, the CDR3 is TGTGCCAGCAGCGGAAGACAGGGCACGGGCTATGGCTACACCTTC.

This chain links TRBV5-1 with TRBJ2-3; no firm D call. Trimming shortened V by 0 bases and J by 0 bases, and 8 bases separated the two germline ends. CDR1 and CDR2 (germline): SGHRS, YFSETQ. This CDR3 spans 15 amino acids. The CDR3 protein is CASSLGTVSTDTQYF. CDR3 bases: TGCGCCAGCAGCTTGGGCACAGTAAGCACAGATACGCAGTATTTT.

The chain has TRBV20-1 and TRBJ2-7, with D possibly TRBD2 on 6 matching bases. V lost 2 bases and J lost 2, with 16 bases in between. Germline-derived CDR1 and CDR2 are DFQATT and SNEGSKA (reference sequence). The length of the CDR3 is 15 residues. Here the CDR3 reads CSARSSGGITYEQYF. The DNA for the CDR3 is TGCAGTGCTAGATCGAGTGGGGGGATTACCTACGAGCAGTACTTC.

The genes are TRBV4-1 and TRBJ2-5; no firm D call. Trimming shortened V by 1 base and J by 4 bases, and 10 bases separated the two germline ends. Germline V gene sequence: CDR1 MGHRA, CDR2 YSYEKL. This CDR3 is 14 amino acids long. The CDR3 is CASSQGGPSETQYF. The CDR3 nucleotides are TGCGCCAGCAGCCAAGGAGGACCCTCAGAGACCCAGTACTTC.

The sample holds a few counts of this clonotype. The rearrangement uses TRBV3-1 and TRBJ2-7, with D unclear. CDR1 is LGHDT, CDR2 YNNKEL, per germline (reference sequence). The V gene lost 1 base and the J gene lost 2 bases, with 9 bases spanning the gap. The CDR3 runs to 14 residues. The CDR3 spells CASSQGPVTYEQYF. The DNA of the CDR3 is TGTGCCAGCAGCCAAGGCCCTGTCACCTACGAGCAGTACTTC.

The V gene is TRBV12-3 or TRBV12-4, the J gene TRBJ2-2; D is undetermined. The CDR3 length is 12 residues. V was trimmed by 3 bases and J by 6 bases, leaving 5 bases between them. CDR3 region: CASSFNAGELFF. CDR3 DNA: TGTGCCAGCAGTTTCAACGCCGGGGAGCTGTTTTTT.

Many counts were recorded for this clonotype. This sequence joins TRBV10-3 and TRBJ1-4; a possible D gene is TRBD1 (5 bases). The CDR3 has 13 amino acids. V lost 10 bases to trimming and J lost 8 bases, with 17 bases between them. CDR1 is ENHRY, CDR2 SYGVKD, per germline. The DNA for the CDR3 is TGTGCCACGACAGACGGGGGAAGAGAAAAACTGTTTTTT. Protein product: CATTDGGREKLFF.

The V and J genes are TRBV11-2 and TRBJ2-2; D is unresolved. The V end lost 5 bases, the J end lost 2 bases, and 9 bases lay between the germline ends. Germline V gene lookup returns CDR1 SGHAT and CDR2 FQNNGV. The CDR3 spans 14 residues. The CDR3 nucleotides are TGTGCCAGCAGCCCTGACTCTAACACCGGGGAGCTGTTTTTT. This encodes CASSPDSNTGELFF.

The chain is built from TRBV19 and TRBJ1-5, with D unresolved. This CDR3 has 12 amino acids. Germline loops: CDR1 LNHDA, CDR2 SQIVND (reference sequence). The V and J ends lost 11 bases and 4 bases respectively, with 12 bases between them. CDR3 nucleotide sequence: TGTGCCGGTGTAGAGGGAAATCAGCCCCAGCATTTT. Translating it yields CAGVEGNQPQHF.

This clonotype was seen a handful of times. The CDR3 DNA reads TGTGCTAGTGGTTCCCCGGGACCTTACGCAGATACGCAGTATTTT. Protein product: CASGSPGPYADTQYF. The chain carries TRBV12-5 and TRBJ2-3; D may be TRBD1 or TRBD2 (5 bases each). In germline, CDR1 is LGHNT, CDR2 FRNRAP. The CDR3 length is 15 residues. V dropped 4 bases and J dropped 4 bases, with 15 bases sitting between them.

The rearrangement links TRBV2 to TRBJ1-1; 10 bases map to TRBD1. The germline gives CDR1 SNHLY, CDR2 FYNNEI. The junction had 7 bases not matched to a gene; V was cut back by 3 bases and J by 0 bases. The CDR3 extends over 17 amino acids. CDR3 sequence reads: CASSESRTGGMNTEAFF. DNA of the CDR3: TGTGCCAGCAGTGAGTCGAGGACAGGGGGGATGAACACTGAAGCTTTCTTT.

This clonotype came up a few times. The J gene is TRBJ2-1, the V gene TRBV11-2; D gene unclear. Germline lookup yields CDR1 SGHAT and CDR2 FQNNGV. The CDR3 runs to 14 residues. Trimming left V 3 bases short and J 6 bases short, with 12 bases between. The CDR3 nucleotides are TGTGCCAGCAGCTTTTGGGTTGACGGCAATGAGCAGTTCTTC. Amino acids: CASSFWVDGNEQFF.